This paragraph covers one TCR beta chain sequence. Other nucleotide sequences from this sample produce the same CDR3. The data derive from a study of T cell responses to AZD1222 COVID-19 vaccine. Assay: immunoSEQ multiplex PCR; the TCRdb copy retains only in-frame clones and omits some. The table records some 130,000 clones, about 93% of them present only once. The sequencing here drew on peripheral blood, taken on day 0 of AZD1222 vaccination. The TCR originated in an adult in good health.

The CDR3 protein is CASSIDRAANTGELFF. The CDR3 nucleotides are TGTGCCAGTAGTATAGATCGGGCAGCGAACACCGGGGAGCTGTTTTTT. V usage is TRBV19 and J usage is TRBJ2-2; D gene uncertain. V was cut by 0 bases and J by 0 bases, with 8 bases left in between. Germline CDR1 LNHDA, CDR2 SQIVND (reference sequence). CDR3 length: 16 amino acids.